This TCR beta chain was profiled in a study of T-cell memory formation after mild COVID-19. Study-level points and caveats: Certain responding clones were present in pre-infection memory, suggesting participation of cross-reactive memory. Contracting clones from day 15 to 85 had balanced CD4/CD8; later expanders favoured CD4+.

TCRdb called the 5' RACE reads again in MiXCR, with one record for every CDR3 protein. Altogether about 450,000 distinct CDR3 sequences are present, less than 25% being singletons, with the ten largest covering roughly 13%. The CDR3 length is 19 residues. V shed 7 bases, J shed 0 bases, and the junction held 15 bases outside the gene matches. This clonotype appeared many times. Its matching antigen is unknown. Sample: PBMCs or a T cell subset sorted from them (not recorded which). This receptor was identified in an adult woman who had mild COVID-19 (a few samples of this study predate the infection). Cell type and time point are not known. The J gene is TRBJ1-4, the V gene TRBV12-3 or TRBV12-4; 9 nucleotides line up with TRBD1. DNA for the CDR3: TGTGCCAGCACCCTGCGGGACAGGGTGCTGGGGTCAACTAATGAAAAACTGTTTTTT. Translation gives CASTLRDRVLGSTNEKLFF.